This T cell receptor (beta chain) was sequenced during a study of control samples from healthy donors and cancer patients. Only in-frame clones appear in the TCRdb table, and some are missing; sequencing was by immunoSEQ multiplex PCR. This table holds 35,000 to 45,000 clones, 83% found once. The CDR3 has 15 residues. V was clipped by 5 bases and J by 4 bases, with 17 bases between them. CDR1 is SGHTA and CDR2 is FQGTGA in the germline V gene. Sequenced: blood. The TCR originated in a man aged 60 to 75 in good health. The chain carries TRBV7-3 and TRBJ1-1; D perhaps matches TRBD1 (5 bases). CDR3 sequence: CASSPNGGFGTEAFF. DNA of the CDR3: TGTGCCAGCAGCCCCAATGGGGGTTTCGGCACTGAAGCTTTCTTT.